A selection of T cell receptor beta chains follows, all from one sample in a study of shared clonotypes between healthy human individuals. Produced via immunoSEQ multiplex PCR; TCRdb's table is partial and in-frame only. The sample contains more than 2 million clones, roughly 94% of which appear only once. Sequenced: naive CD4+ T cells sorted from blood. These receptors were taken from a man between 18 and 29 years old in good health. Each CDR3 is given with its conserved first and last residue. Each record gives: CDR3 protein, CDR3 DNA, D gene, V gene, clone size, J gene. A D gene is named only where the DNA matches it firmly. Clone size is given for some rows only: seen once, a few or many times, or a class if the clone is expanded.

CATTGVISYEQYF | TGTGCCACCACAGGGGTGATCTCCTACGAGCAGTACTTC | TRBD1 | TRBV10-3 | once | TRBJ2-7
CASSRTPGRSYNEQFF | TGTGCCAGCAGCCGCACCCCGGGACGGTCCTACAATGAGCAGTTCTTC | - | TRBV7-2 | - | TRBJ2-1
CASRLAGQGLHEQYF | TGTGCCAGCCGTTTAGCGGGACAGGGTCTGCACGAGCAGTACTTC | - | TRBV28 | - | TRBJ2-7
CSVEGRGNTEAFF | TGCAGCGTTGAGGGGAGGGGGAACACTGAAGCTTTCTTT | - | TRBV29-1 | - | TRBJ1-1
CASSPRGNSYNEQFF | TGTGCCAGCTCACCGCGGGGGAATTCCTACAATGAGCAGTTCTTC | TRBD2 | TRBV18 | - | TRBJ2-1
CASSLTWNTEAFF | TGTGCCAGCAGTTTAACATGGAACACTGAAGCTTTCTTT | - | TRBV2 | once | TRBJ1-1
CASSESRGTYNEQFF | TGTGCCAGCAGTGAATCCAGGGGGACCTACAATGAGCAGTTCTTC | TRBD1 | TRBV25-1 | once | TRBJ2-1
CASTEAGRRTEAFF | TGTGCCAGCACAGAGGCGGGGAGGAGGACTGAAGCTTTCTTT | - | TRBV2 | once | TRBJ1-1
CASSLYNRVDTQYF | TGTGCCAGCAGTTTATATAACAGGGTGGATACGCAGTATTTT | - | TRBV27 | - | TRBJ2-3
CASSPRGGTEAFF | TGTGCCAGCAGCCCCCGAGGAGGCACTGAAGCTTTCTTT | - | TRBV6-5 | - | TRBJ1-1
CASSLVSGTTDTQYF | TGCGCCAGCAGCTTGGTGTCCGGGACCACAGATACGCAGTATTTT | - | TRBV5-1 | once | TRBJ2-3
CASSLETKQFF | TGTGCCAGCAGCTTGGAGACTAAGCAGTTCTTC | - | TRBV5-5 | - | TRBJ2-1
CASSEHAAFF | TGTGCCAGCAGTGAACACGCGGCTTTCTTT | - | TRBV6-4 | - | TRBJ1-1
CASSPLPGNTEAFF | TGTGCCAGCTCACCTTTACCCGGGAACACTGAAGCTTTCTTT | - | TRBV18 | - | TRBJ1-1
CASSLGQGHYGYTF | TGTGCCAGCAGCTTAGGCCAGGGTCACTATGGCTACACCTTC | - | TRBV7-2 | - | TRBJ1-2
CASSQVSTGLYEQYF | TGCGCCAGCAGCCAAGTCAGTACAGGGTTATACGAGCAGTACTTC | - | TRBV4-1 | - | TRBJ2-7
CASSTGTAIGSPLHF | TGTGCCAGCAGCACCGGGACAGCGATCGGTTCACCCCTCCACTTT | TRBD1 | TRBV5-4 | - | TRBJ1-6
CASSEFGTVGYTF | TGTGCCAGCAGTGAATTCGGGACCGTTGGCTACACCTTC | - | TRBV25-1 | - | TRBJ1-2
CASSRQGFQPQHF | TGTGCCAGCAGTCGACAGGGCTTTCAGCCCCAGCATTTT | TRBD1 | TRBV28 | - | TRBJ1-5
CASSSAITSTDTQYF | TGTGCCAGCAGCTCCGCAATCACTAGCACAGATACGCAGTATTTT | - | TRBV7-3 | - | TRBJ2-3
CASSEALLIGQGASGANVLTF | TGTGCCAGCAGTGAAGCGCTTCTAATTGGACAGGGGGCCTCTGGGGCCAACGTCCTGACTTTC | TRBD1 | TRBV6-1 | once | TRBJ2-6
CASSDQGRINQPQHF | TGTGCCAGCAGTGATCAGGGGAGGATCAATCAGCCCCAGCATTTT | - | TRBV6-1 | - | TRBJ1-5
CATNGRGGGPSETQYF | TGTGCCACCAACGGAAGAGGTGGGGGTCCCTCGGAGACCCAGTACTTC | - | TRBV28 | - | TRBJ2-5
CASSLTVGEKLFF | TGTGCCAGCAGTTTGACAGTAGGTGAAAAACTGTTTTTT | - | TRBV27 | - | TRBJ1-4
CASSRLGGETAKNIQYF | TGTGCCAGCAGCCGACTCGGGGGGGAGACGGCCAAAAACATTCAGTACTTC | TRBD2 | TRBV7-2 | - | TRBJ2-4
CAISESPEGGNEKLFF | TGTGCCATCAGTGAGTCCCCGGAGGGAGGGAATGAAAAACTGTTTTTT | - | TRBV10-3 | once | TRBJ1-4
CASISSGFDEQYF | TGTGCCAGCATATCGTCTGGGTTCGACGAGCAGTACTTC | - | TRBV6-6 | - | TRBJ2-7
CASSPGSAYEQYF | TGTGCCAGCTCACCAGGCTCGGCGTACGAGCAGTACTTC | - | TRBV18 | - | TRBJ2-7
CASSLGLAGGPDTQYF | TGTGCCAGCAGCTTAGGACTAGCGGGGGGGCCAGATACGCAGTATTTT | TRBD2 | TRBV13 | - | TRBJ2-3
CAISEWDSLSYNEQFF | TGTGCCATCAGTGAGTGGGACAGTCTCTCCTACAATGAGCAGTTCTTC | TRBD1 | TRBV10-3 | once | TRBJ2-1
CASARGPDTQYF | TGTGCCAGTGCCAGGGGCCCAGATACGCAGTATTTT | - | TRBV19 | - | TRBJ2-3
CASSPRTESNTEAFF | TGTGCCAGCAGCCCGCGGACCGAATCGAACACTGAAGCTTTCTTT | - | TRBV4-2 | once | TRBJ1-1
CASSQAGGAGPDTQYF | TGTGCCAGCAGCCAAGCGGGGGGGGCCGGCCCAGATACGCAGTATTTT | TRBD2 | TRBV5-4 | - | TRBJ2-3
CATVRGGPYNEQFF | TGTGCCACGGTCAGGGGGGGCCCCTACAATGAGCAGTTCTTC | - | TRBV10-3 | - | TRBJ2-1
CASSDGGSRGYTF | TGTGCCAGCAGTGATGGGGGATCGCGCGGCTACACCTTC | - | TRBV2 | - | TRBJ1-2
CASSLLLVDEQFF | TGTGCCAGCAGTTTATTACTAGTTGATGAGCAGTTCTTC | - | TRBV28 | - | TRBJ2-1
CASSQIPNEGPLHF | TGCGCCAGCAGCCAAATCCCGAACGAGGGTCCCCTCCACTTT | - | TRBV4-3 | - | TRBJ1-6
CASSDGQGVTDTQYF | TGTGCCAGCAGCGACGGACAGGGGGTCACAGATACGCAGTATTTT | TRBD1 | TRBV6-1 | once | TRBJ2-3
CASSELGYSNQPQHF | TGTGCCAGCAGTGAACTTGGGTATAGCAATCAGCCCCAGCATTTT | - | TRBV2 | - | TRBJ1-5
CASTHSTAPYDYTF | TGTGCCAGCACCCATTCGACGGCCCCGTACGACTACACCTTC | - | TRBV7-9 | - | TRBJ1-2
CASSLVHEQFF | TGTGCCAGCAGCTTAGTTCATGAGCAGTTCTTC | - | TRBV11-2 | once | TRBJ2-1
CASSFRDRGETQYF | TGTGCCAGCAGTTTTAGAGACCGAGGAGAGACCCAGTACTTC | - | TRBV27 | - | TRBJ2-5
CASLPPSGQTNYGYTF | TGTGCCAGCCTCCCCCCTTCGGGACAGACTAACTATGGCTACACCTTC | TRBD1 | TRBV28 | - | TRBJ1-2